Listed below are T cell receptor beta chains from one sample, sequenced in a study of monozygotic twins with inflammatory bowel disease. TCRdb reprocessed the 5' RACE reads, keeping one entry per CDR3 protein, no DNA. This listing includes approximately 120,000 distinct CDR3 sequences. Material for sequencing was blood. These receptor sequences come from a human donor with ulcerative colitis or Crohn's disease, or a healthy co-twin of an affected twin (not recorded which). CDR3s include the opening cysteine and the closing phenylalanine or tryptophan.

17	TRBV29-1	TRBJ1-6	CSPSLVIEGSYNSPLHF
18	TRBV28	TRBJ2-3	CASSLTWREGGETDTQYF
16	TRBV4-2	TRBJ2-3	CASSQDGTGETDTQYF
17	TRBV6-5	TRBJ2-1	CASSYSQGRWLYNEQFF
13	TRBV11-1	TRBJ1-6	CASSLRANSPLHF
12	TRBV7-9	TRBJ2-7	CASSLGRAEQYF
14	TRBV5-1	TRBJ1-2	CASRSGTGTDGYTF
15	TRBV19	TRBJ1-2	CASSPSYGTLYGYTF
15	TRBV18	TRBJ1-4	CASSPPPPTNEKLFF
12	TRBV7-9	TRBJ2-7	CASSSSAYEQYF
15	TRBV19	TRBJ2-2	CASSKTGIGTGELFF
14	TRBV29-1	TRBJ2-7	CSVFSRDSSYEQYF
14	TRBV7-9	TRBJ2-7	CASSPPSGSYEQYF
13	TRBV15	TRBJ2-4	CATSRETPGIQYF
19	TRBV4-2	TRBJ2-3	CASSQGGSFRALYTDTQYF
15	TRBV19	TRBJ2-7	CASSVPGGPYYEQYF
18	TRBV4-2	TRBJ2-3	CASSQESSVWAVIHTQYF
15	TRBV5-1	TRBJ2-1	CASSLIPGSYNEQFF
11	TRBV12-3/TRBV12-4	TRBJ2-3	CASSFTDTQYF
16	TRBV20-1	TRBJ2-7	CSSKDGGRGLSYEQYF
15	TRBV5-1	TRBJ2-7	CASSLTGFPSYEQYF
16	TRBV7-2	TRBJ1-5	CASSLASTGSNQPQHF
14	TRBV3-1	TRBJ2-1	CASSPSSGESEQFF
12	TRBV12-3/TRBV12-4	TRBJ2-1	CASSFANNEQFF
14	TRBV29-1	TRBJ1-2	CSVDRDRGGYGYTF
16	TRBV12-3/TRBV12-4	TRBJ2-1	CASSLIGGGSYNEQFF
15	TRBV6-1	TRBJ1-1	CASSLVPQGDTEAFF
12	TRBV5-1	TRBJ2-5	CASSSARETQYF
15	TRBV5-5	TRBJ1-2	CASSLGPGTGNGYTF
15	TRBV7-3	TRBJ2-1	CASSSTGGPNNEQFF
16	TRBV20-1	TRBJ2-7	CSARDLEQGLRWEQYF
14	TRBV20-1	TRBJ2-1	CSALTGGVENEQFF
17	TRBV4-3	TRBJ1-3	CASSQEVPRHSLNTIYF
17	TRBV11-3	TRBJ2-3	CASSWFEAGVITDTQYF
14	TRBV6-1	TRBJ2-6	CATQEGGGANVLTF
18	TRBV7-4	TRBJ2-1	CASSSGKRAGRLYNEQFF
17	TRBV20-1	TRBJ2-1	CSARDPLAGKSYNEQFF
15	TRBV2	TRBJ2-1	CASRGWSGRPNEQFF
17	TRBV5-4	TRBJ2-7	CASSSSGTSGSYYEQYF
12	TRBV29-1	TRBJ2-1	CSVDHARNEQFF
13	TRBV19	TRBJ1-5	CASSIPPNQPQHF
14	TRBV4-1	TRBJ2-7	CASSQGSRDYEQYF
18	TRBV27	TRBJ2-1	CASSFLSRLAGGDNEQFF
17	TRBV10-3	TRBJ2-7	CAISESGARTAGHEQYF